A single T cell receptor beta chain is shown here with its context. Antigen unknown. Relative to the germline gene, one junction end is altered; a read error may explain this. The sample is drawn from a study of cytomegalovirus exposure and HLA in healthy donors. Study conclusions and caveats: Most of the CMV-associated TCR beta chains (in a later analysis) appeared to be HLA-restricted. HLA alleles showed associations with 15,000 to 20,000 TCR beta sequences in a later analysis, at a 0.05 false discovery rate. In vitro experiments confirmed that a few CMV-associated chains were specific for CMV antigens.

Vbeta (60) and Jbeta (13) primers were used in the PCR. Using immunoSEQ multiplex PCR, the repertoire was profiled, and TCRdb retains in-frame clones only, with some absent. This table has approximately 89,000 clones, roughly 60% appearing once. This clonotype was obtained from a woman aged 25 to 39 in good health and CMV-seropositive. The specimen was PBMCs.

This CDR3 is CATSRDTQDGYPF. The DNA for the CDR3 is TGTGCCACCAGCAGAGATACACAGGACGGCTACCCCTTC. The V call is TRBV15, the J call TRBJ1-2; maybe TRBD1 (5 bases). The CDR3 contains 13 residues. Germline-derived CDR1 and CDR2 are LNHNV and YYDKDF (reference sequence). The full variable domain, with the rest looked up from reference TRBV15 and TRBJ1-2, is DAMVIQNPRYQVTQFGKPVTLSCSQTLNHNVMYWYQQKSSQAPKLLFHYYDKDFNNEADTPDNFQSRRPNTSFCFLDIRSPGLGDTAMYLCATSRDTQDGYPFGSGTRLTVV.